This is a list of T cell receptor beta chains from one sample in a study of blood T cell repertoires in COVID-19. The data were produced by immunoSEQ multiplex PCR, yet TCRdb's version contains in-frame clones alone and is incomplete. The sample carries more than 350,000 clones, more than 80% recorded once. Material: PBMCs or T cells enriched from blood (not recorded which). These receptors were taken from a man younger than 30 who had recovered from COVID-19. Both conserved end residues are part of each CDR3. D genes are given only for firm matches. Part of the rows lack a size; the others show once, few, many or a class for expanded clones.

>TRBJ1-1|TRBD1|.|TRBV27
CASSPGRGPHTEAFF
TGTGCCAGCAGTCCCGGCAGGGGGCCTCACACTGAAGCTTTCTTT
>TRBJ2-7|TRBD2|.|TRBV24-1
CATSDPRSGRKGEQYF
TGTGCCACCAGTGATCCCAGAAGCGGGAGGAAGGGCGAGCAGTACTTC
>TRBJ2-5|TRBD2|.|TRBV3-1/TRBV3-2
CASSQEMGGQETQYF
TGTGCCAGCAGCCAAGAGATGGGGGGGCAAGAGACCCAGTACTTC
>TRBJ1-5|.|few|TRBV7-9
CAGQQGNQPQHF
TGTGCCGGTCAACAGGGAAATCAGCCCCAGCATTTT
>TRBJ1-2|.|.|TRBV5-4
CASRILQGTYGYTF
TGTGCCAGCAGGATACTTCAGGGAACCTATGGCTACACCTTC
>TRBJ1-1|TRBD1|once|TRBV2
CASRRGTVNTEAFF
TGTGCCAGCCGGAGGGGGACAGTTAACACTGAAGCTTTCTTT
>TRBJ1-2|.|.|TRBV10-2
CASSTGSHGYGYTF
TGCGCCAGCAGTACAGGGTCCCACGGCTATGGCTACACCTTC
>TRBJ1-2|.|.|TRBV7-2
CASSPDQGNYGYTF
TGTGCCAGCAGCCCTGATCAGGGAAACTATGGCTACACCTTC
>TRBJ2-3|TRBD2|.|TRBV7-3
CASSLTGVAGADTQYF
TGTGCCAGCAGCTTAACGGGGGTAGCGGGGGCAGATACGCAGTATTTT
>TRBJ2-4|TRBD2|.|TRBV7-2
CASSPYREGKNIQYF
TGTGCCAGCAGTCCTTATCGGGAGGGGAAAAACATTCAGTACTTC
>TRBJ2-7|TRBD1|.|TRBV19
CASSMGQGGYEQYF
TGTGCCAGTAGTATGGGACAGGGAGGCTACGAGCAGTACTTC
>TRBJ2-3|TRBD2|.|TRBV5-1
CASQHLAGGTDTQYF
TGCGCCAGCCAACATTTAGCGGGGGGCACAGATACGCAGTATTTT
>TRBJ2-3|.|.|TRBV3-1/TRBV3-2
CASSQGGLSTDTQYF
TGTGCCAGCAGCCAGGGGGGACTTAGCACAGATACGCAGTATTTT
>TRBJ1-6|TRBD1|few|TRBV6-1
CASSDGQGASPLHF
TGTGCCAGCAGTGACGGGCAGGGGGCTTCACCCCTCCACTTT
>TRBJ1-1|.|.|TRBV27
CASSFRGIQTEAFF
TGTGCCAGCAGTTTCCGGGGGATCCAGACTGAAGCTTTCTTT
>TRBJ1-2|.|.|TRBV10-3
CAISDLQGNYGYTF
TGTGCCATCAGTGACTTGCAGGGGAACTATGGCTACACCTTC
>TRBJ2-1|.|.|TRBV7-9
CASSLLDFGNEQFF
TGTGCCAGCAGCTTATTGGACTTCGGCAATGAGCAGTTCTTC
>TRBJ1-2|.|.|TRBV12-3/TRBV12-4
CASSLFLMYGYTF
TGTGCCAGCAGTTTATTCCTAATGTATGGCTACACCTTC
>TRBJ2-3|TRBD1|.|TRBV28
CASSLVYTGGTDTQYF
TGTGCCAGCAGTTTAGTTTATACAGGGGGAACAGATACGCAGTATTTT
>TRBJ2-5|.|.|TRBV7-9
CASSLEYGRGETQYF
TGTGCCAGCAGCTTAGAGTATGGCAGGGGAGAGACCCAGTACTTC
>TRBJ1-1|.|.|TRBV5-1
CASSLVQGTTEAFF
TGCGCCAGCAGCTTGGTCCAGGGTACCACTGAAGCTTTCTTT
>TRBJ2-6|.|.|TRBV2
CASSQSRSANVLTF
TGTGCCAGCAGCCAAAGTCGGTCGGCCAACGTCCTGACTTTC
>TRBJ2-1|TRBD2|.|TRBV7-3
CASSMSGLAGGNEQFF
TGTGCCAGCAGCATGTCCGGACTAGCGGGGGGGAATGAGCAGTTCTTC
>TRBJ1-3|.|.|TRBV6-5
CASSPARGKGNTIYF
TGTGCCAGCAGCCCAGCCAGAGGGAAGGGAAACACCATATATTTT
>TRBJ2-7|.|once|TRBV4-3
CASSQEGGEQYF
TGCGCCAGCAGCCAAGAGGGGGGCGAGCAGTACTTC
>TRBJ1-6|.|few|TRBV28
CASSPVRGRRSSYNSPLHF
TGTGCCAGCAGTCCCGTTCGTGGCAGAAGGAGCTCCTATAATTCACCCCTCCACTTT
>TRBJ1-1|.|few|TRBV4-1
CASSQGSLGVNTEAFF
TGCGCCAGCAGCCAAGGATCCCTAGGGGTGAACACTGAAGCTTTCTTT
>TRBJ2-1|.|.|TRBV6-6
CASRNSLSDNEQFF
TGTGCCAGCAGAAACAGTCTTAGCGACAATGAGCAGTTCTTC
>TRBJ1-4|.|.|TRBV6-5
CARKNTAGRDEKLFF
TGTGCCAGAAAAAATACCGCGGGACGGGATGAAAAACTGTTTTTT
>TRBJ2-7|.|.|TRBV27
CASGTSMRSYEQYF
TGTGCCAGCGGTACTTCTATGCGTTCCTACGAGCAGTACTTC
>TRBJ2-1|TRBD1|.|TRBV9
CASSASGTGVYEQFF
TGTGCCAGCAGCGCTTCCGGGACAGGGGTTTATGAGCAGTTCTTC
>TRBJ1-5|.|once|TRBV7-2
CASSLGENQPQHF
TGTGCCAGCAGCTTAGGAGAAAATCAGCCCCAGCATTTT
>TRBJ1-1|.|.|TRBV28
CASSLSGRGNTEAFF
TGTGCCAGCAGTTTATCGGGGAGGGGTAACACTGAAGCTTTCTTT
>TRBJ2-1|TRBD2|.|TRBV28
CASRPGLAGLREQFF
TGTGCCAGCAGGCCCGGACTAGCGGGATTAAGAGAGCAGTTCTTC
>TRBJ1-2|.|.|TRBV3-1/TRBV3-2
CASSQLGATGYTF
TGTGCCAGCAGCCAACTGGGGGCGACTGGCTACACCTTC
>TRBJ2-7|.|.|TRBV18
CASSPGRQDYEQYF
TGTGCCAGCTCACCAGGTAGACAGGACTACGAGCAGTACTTC
>TRBJ2-2|TRBD2|.|TRBV19
CASSWTSGRRRTGELFF
TGTGCCAGTAGTTGGACTAGCGGGAGGCGTCGGACCGGGGAGCTGTTTTTT
>TRBJ2-1|.|.|TRBV5-1
CASSGGGSYNEQFF
TGCGCCAGCAGCGGGGGAGGCTCCTACAATGAGCAGTTCTTC
>TRBJ2-1|.|few|TRBV30
CAWSRRPGLSSYNEQFF
TGTGCCTGGAGCAGAAGACCGGGACTGAGCTCCTACAATGAGCAGTTCTTC
>TRBJ1-2|TRBD1|.|TRBV10-3
CAISAGTGIESGYTF
TGTGCCATCAGCGCCGGGACAGGGATTGAGAGTGGCTACACCTTC
>TRBJ1-1|.|.|TRBV27
CASSLQGFNTEAFF
TGTGCCAGCAGCCTCCAGGGATTTAACACTGAAGCTTTCTTT
>TRBJ2-2|.|once|TRBV7-3
CASSLIGTAGPEELFF
TGTGCCAGCAGCTTGATTGGGACTGCCGGACCTGAGGAGCTGTTTTTT
>TRBJ2-3|.|.|TRBV19
CASSLQGGTDTQYF
TGTGCCAGTAGTCTACAGGGGGGGACAGATACGCAGTATTTT
>TRBJ2-7|TRBD2|.|TRBV27
CASSGTSGGAYEQYF
TGTGCCAGCAGCGGGACTAGCGGGGGGGCTTACGAGCAGTACTTC
>TRBJ2-1|TRBD2|.|TRBV11-3
CASGTSGPVKFF
TGTGCCAGCGGAACTAGCGGGCCAGTTAAGTTCTTC
>TRBJ1-1|TRBD1|.|TRBV19
CASSPLPGQGWGTEAFF
TGTGCCAGTAGCCCCCTGCCGGGACAGGGATGGGGCACTGAAGCTTTCTTT
>TRBJ1-5|.|.|TRBV6-5
CASRHLTGSTQPQHF
TGTGCCAGCAGGCACCTAACAGGGTCAACTCAGCCCCAGCATTTT
>TRBJ2-4|.|.|TRBV9
CASSQRPGQGIKGRENIQYF
TGTGCCAGCAGCCAACGACCCGGACAGGGTATTAAAGGGAGGGAAAACATTCAGTACTTC
>TRBJ2-1|.|.|TRBV3-1/TRBV3-2
CASSRGEVRSYNEQFF
TGTGCCAGCAGCCGGGGCGAGGTTAGGTCCTACAATGAGCAGTTCTTC
>TRBJ2-3|.|.|TRBV5-1
CASILGGRGTDTQYF
TGCGCCAGCATCCTCGGGGGACGGGGCACAGATACGCAGTATTTT
>TRBJ2-7|TRBD2|.|TRBV27
CASSSFWTSGETYEQYF
TGTGCCAGCAGTTCATTCTGGACTAGCGGCGAAACCTACGAGCAGTACTTC
>TRBJ2-7|.|.|TRBV4-1
CASSQVASRGYEQYF
TGCGCCAGCAGCCAAGTGGCTAGTCGGGGCTACGAGCAGTACTTC
>TRBJ2-7|TRBD2|.|TRBV9
CASSVEGLAGSEQYF
TGTGCCAGCAGCGTAGAGGGGCTAGCGGGAAGCGAGCAGTACTTC
>TRBJ2-1|TRBD1|few|TRBV18
CASQGDRGYNEQFF
TGTGCCAGCCAGGGGGACAGGGGCTACAATGAGCAGTTCTTC
>TRBJ2-7|TRBD1|.|TRBV28
CASRQQGAGTYEQYF
TGTGCCAGCAGACAACAGGGGGCAGGGACCTACGAGCAGTACTTC
>TRBJ1-5|.|.|TRBV19
CASSMSASAAHWVQPQHF
TGTGCCAGTAGTATGTCGGCTTCGGCAGCGCATTGGGTGCAGCCCCAGCATTTT
>TRBJ2-3|.|.|TRBV5-8
CASSLAVTDTQYF
TGTGCCAGCAGCCTGGCAGTCACAGATACGCAGTATTTT
>TRBJ2-7|TRBD1|.|TRBV7-9
CASGKSGTGVLNEQYF
TGTGCCAGCGGAAAAAGCGGGACAGGGGTTTTGAACGAGCAGTACTTC
>TRBJ2-1|.|.|TRBV5-4
CASSLGLDGRSYNEQFF
TGTGCCAGCAGCTTGGGCCTAGACGGCCGCTCCTACAATGAGCAGTTCTTC